Listed here are 18 T cell receptor beta chains from one sample, sequenced in a study of blood T cell repertoires in COVID-19. Clones were sequenced by immunoSEQ multiplex PCR, and TCRdb holds only the in-frame ones, with some missing. The sample carries roughly 310,000 clones, 89% recorded once. Sequenced material: PBMCs or T cells enriched from blood (not recorded which). These receptors were obtained from a woman aged 40 to 50 who had recovered from COVID-19.

This clone was counted between two and nine times. The J gene is TRBJ2-7, the V gene TRBV5-3; possibly TRBD2 for D (6 bases). TRBV5-3 belongs to the ORF category, with a function that is uncertain. The CDR3 is made up of 14 amino acids. The V end lost 3 bases, the J end lost 4 bases, and 14 bases lay between the germline ends. CDR3 region: CARSSGGLSYEQYF. CDR3 nucleotide sequence: TGTGCCAGAAGCTCCGGGGGACTTTCTTACGAGCAGTACTTC.

The chain is built from TRBV29-1 and TRBJ1-3; 7 bases map to TRBD1. From germline, CDR1 is SQVTM and CDR2 ANQGSEA. The V segment lost 4 bases and the J segment 2 bases; nucleotides outside the gene matches: 2. The length of the CDR3 is 13 residues. For the CDR3, the DNA is TGCAGCGTTGTAGGACAGGCTGGAAACACCATATATTTT. Translation gives CSVVGQAGNTIYF.

This clone was picked up one time. This chain uses TRBV7-9 with TRBJ1-4, with a tentative D call TRBD1 (6 bases). The CDR3 has 16 residues. V was clipped by 5 bases and J by 5 bases, with 18 bases between them. Looked up from germline, CDR1 is SEHNR and CDR2 is FQNEAQ (reference sequence). The CDR3, as DNA: TGTGCCAGCAGCCAAGACACGGACAGAGTAAATGAAAAACTGTTTTTT. Its translation is CASSQDTDRVNEKLFF.

As regards this clone: This same CDR3 is encoded by further DNA sequences in the sample. The chain couples TRBV5-6 to TRBJ2-5; D uncertain. Germline CDR1 reads SGHDT; CDR2 reads YYEEEE. V was trimmed by 4 bases and J by 2 bases, leaving 3 bases between them. CDR3 length: 11 residues. The CDR3 reads CASSLQETQYF. The CDR3 DNA reads as TGTGCCAGCAGCCTTCAAGAGACCCAGTACTTC.

The rearrangement uses TRBV7-2 and TRBJ1-2; 8 bases fit TRBD1. Germline V gene data show CDR1 as SGHTA and CDR2 as FQGNSA. The trim removed 2 bases at V and 7 bases at J, leaving 3 bases unmatched. CDR3 length: 13 amino acids. The CDR3, as DNA: TGTGCCAGCAGCTTACAGGGGGCTCGTGGCTACACCTTC. It translates to CASSLQGARGYTF.

This clone showed up just once. The J gene is TRBJ1-2, the V gene TRBV11-2; D uncertain. V was pared by 1 base and J by 7 bases, with 16 bases between. This CDR3 spans 15 amino acids. The germline gives CDR1 SGHAT, CDR2 FQNNGV. The CDR3 sequence is CASSLGGQGLGGYTF. In DNA form, the CDR3 reads TGTGCCAGCAGCTTAGGCGGGCAAGGACTGGGTGGCTACACCTTC.

This chain connects TRBV6-5 to TRBJ2-1, with a tentative D call TRBD1 (5 bases). The CDR3 runs 14 residues. V lost 7 bases and J lost 3, with 13 bases in between. The germline V gene has CDR1 MNHEY and CDR2 SVGAGI. CDR3 sequence reads: CASIMGPNYNEQFF. DNA for the CDR3: TGTGCCAGCATAATGGGGCCAAACTACAATGAGCAGTTCTTC.

This clone showed up just a few times. The chain combines TRBV14 with TRBJ1-1; 8 positions match TRBD1. V dropped 0 bases and J dropped 3; count of bases not matched to a gene: 12. Germline CDR1 and CDR2: SGHDN and FVKESK. The CDR3 sequence is 18 residues long. The CDR3 nucleotides read TGTGCCAGCAGCCAAGACCCACGGACAGGGCCGGTGGACACTGAAGCTTTCTTT. As protein: CASSQDPRTGPVDTEAFF.

The chain links TRBV9 to TRBJ2-1; 9 bases align to TRBD1. Germline loops: CDR1 SGDLS, CDR2 YYNGEE. This CDR3 region has 16 residues. V was pared by 3 bases and J by 5 bases, with 9 bases of the junction left unmatched. The DNA of the CDR3 is TGTGCCAGCAGCGAGATAGGACAGGGGTTGGACAATGAGCAGTTCTTC. It yields the protein CASSEIGQGLDNEQFF.

The J gene is TRBJ2-7, the V gene TRBV24-1; D might be TRBD1 (5 bases). Germline assignment: CDR1 KGHDR and CDR2 SFDVKD. The length of the CDR3 is 12 residues. V lost 4 bases to trimming and J lost 6 bases, with 9 bases between them. Here the CDR3 DNA reads TGTGCCACCAGTGACAGGGATTCCGAGCAGTACTTC. Its protein product is CATSDRDSEQYF.

The chain carries TRBV29-1 and TRBJ1-1; tentative D call: TRBD1 (6 bases). This CDR3 is 14 amino acids long. Germline CDR1 is SQVTM and CDR2 is ANQGSEA. V was pared by 1 base and J by 5 bases, with 14 bases between. CDR3 residues: CSVEALQGRTEAFF. The CDR3 region has the DNA TGCAGCGTTGAAGCCTTACAGGGAAGGACTGAAGCTTTCTTT.

Concerning this clone itself: Other DNA sequences in the same sample also yield this CDR3. This chain joins TRBV12-3 or TRBV12-4 and TRBJ1-2; D is undetermined. This CDR3 has 13 amino acids. Trimming stripped 3 bases from V and 6 bases from J, with 11 bases between. The CDR3 DNA follows: TGTGCCAGCAGTTTGACGGGAACAAATGGCTACACCTTC. Its translation is CASSLTGTNGYTF.

The V call is TRBV4-2, the J call TRBJ2-5; TRBD2 matches 9 bases. Germline lookup yields CDR1 LGHNA and CDR2 YNFKEQ. The CDR3 has 15 residues. V trimming: 1 base; J trimming: 4 bases; junction bases outside the gene matches: 4. CDR3 in DNA: TGTGCCAGCAGCCAAGCGGGCGGGAGGGCAGAGACCCAGTACTTC. It encodes CASSQAGGRAETQYF.

The chain links TRBV6-5 to TRBJ1-5; D gene ambiguous. V was shortened by 2 bases and J by 5 bases, with 7 bases between the two germline ends. The CDR3 is 13 amino acids. The germline CDR1 and CDR2 sequences are MNHEY and SVGAGI. As DNA, the CDR3 is TGTGCCAGCAGTTACGCACGGGATCAGCCCCAGCATTTT. Its translation: CASSYARDQPQHF.

The chain couples TRBV7-3 to TRBJ2-3; 9 bases are a match to TRBD2. The CDR3 runs 16 residues. V dropped 6 bases and J dropped 5; count of bases not matched to a gene: 12. Germline CDR1 SGHTA, CDR2 FQGTGA. The CDR3 nucleotides read TGTGCCAGCAGTGATAGGCTAGCGGGGCCCGAAGATACGCAGTATTTT. This gives the protein CASSDRLAGPEDTQYF. Variable domain in full (rest from reference TRBV7-3 and TRBJ2-3): GAGVSQTPSNKVTEKGKYVELRCDPISGHTALYWYRQSLGQGPEFLIYFQGTGAADDSGLPNDRFFAVRPEGSVSTLKIQRTERGDSAVYLCASSDRLAGPEDTQYFGPGTRLTVL.

This clone came up a few times. The chain combines TRBV24-1 with TRBJ1-1; perhaps TRBD1 as D (5 bases). V was pared by 5 bases and J by 6 bases, with 12 bases between. This CDR3 has 13 amino acids. Germline-derived CDR1 and CDR2 are KGHDR and SFDVKD. Here the CDR3 reads CATSVPGGAEAFF. CDR3 in DNA: TGTGCCACCAGTGTCCCGGGGGGGGCTGAAGCTTTCTTT.

This chain connects TRBV5-4 to TRBJ2-1; TRBD2 matches at 7 bases. CDR3 length equals 15 residues. The germline CDR1 and CDR2 sequences are SGHNT and YYREEE (reference sequence). Trimming cost V 2 bases and J 4 bases; bases outside gene matches: 6. Here the CDR3 DNA reads TGTGCCAGCAGCTTCGGACTAGGATTATACAATGAGCAGTTCTTC. Translated: CASSFGLGLYNEQFF.

In its sample, this clone was seen a few times. The chain carries TRBV19 and TRBJ1-4; 11 nucleotides match TRBD1. CDR1 and CDR2 (germline): LNHDA, SQIVND (reference sequence). The CDR3 consists of 12 residues. V dropped 9 bases and J dropped 10; count of bases not matched to a gene: 4. The CDR3 loop reads CASPGTGGKLFF. The CDR3 bases are TGTGCCAGCCCCGGGACAGGGGGAAAACTGTTTTTT.